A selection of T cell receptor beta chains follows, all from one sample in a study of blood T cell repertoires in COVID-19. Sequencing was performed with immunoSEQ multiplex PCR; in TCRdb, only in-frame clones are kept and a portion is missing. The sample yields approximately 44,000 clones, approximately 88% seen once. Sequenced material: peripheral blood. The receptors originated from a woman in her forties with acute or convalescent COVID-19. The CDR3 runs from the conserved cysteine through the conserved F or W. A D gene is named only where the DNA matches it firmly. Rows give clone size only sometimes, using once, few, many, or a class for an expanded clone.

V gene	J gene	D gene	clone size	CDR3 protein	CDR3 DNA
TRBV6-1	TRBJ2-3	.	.	CASSEPAAGKTDTQYF	TGTGCCAGCAGTGAACCCGCGGCAGGGAAGACAGATACGCAGTATTTT
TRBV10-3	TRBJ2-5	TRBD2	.	CAISGVSGTKETQYF	TGTGCCATCAGTGGGGTTAGCGGGACCAAAGAGACCCAGTACTTC
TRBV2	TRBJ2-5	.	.	CASILHGGGETQYF	TGTGCCAGCATCTTACATGGCGGTGGAGAGACCCAGTACTTC
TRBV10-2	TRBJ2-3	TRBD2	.	CASSALGLAGGYFADTQYF	TGCGCCAGCAGTGCATTGGGACTAGCGGGAGGGTATTTCGCAGATACGCAGTATTTT
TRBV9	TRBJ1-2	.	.	CASSVVADTYGYTF	TGTGCCAGCAGCGTAGTCGCAGACACCTATGGCTACACCTTC
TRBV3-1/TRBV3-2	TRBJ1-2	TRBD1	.	CASSQMGTGGYGYTF	TGTGCCAGCAGCCAGATGGGGACAGGGGGCTATGGCTACACCTTC
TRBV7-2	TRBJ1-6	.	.	CASSLGRGSDSPLHF	TGTGCCAGCAGCTTAGGCAGGGGAAGTGATTCACCCCTCCACTTT
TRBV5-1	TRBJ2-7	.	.	CASSSLLGDYEQYF	TGCGCCAGCAGCTCCTTGCTGGGAGACTACGAGCAGTACTTC
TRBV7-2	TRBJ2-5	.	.	CASSVGVETQYF	TGTGCCAGCAGCGTCGGGGTGGAGACCCAGTACTTC
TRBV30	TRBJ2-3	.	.	CAAGPKGTDTQYF	TGTGCCGCAGGGCCTAAAGGCACAGATACGCAGTATTTT
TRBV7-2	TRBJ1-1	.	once	CASSLVQQQNTEAFF	TGTGCCAGCAGCTTAGTTCAACAGCAGAACACTGAAGCTTTCTTT
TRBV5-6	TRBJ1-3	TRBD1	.	CASSGDYGQGSGNTIYF	TGTGCCAGCAGCGGGGACTATGGACAGGGCTCTGGAAACACCATATATTTT
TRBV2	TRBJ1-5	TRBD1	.	CAIQGSINQPQHF	TGTGCCATACAGGGGTCCATCAATCAGCCCCAGCATTTT
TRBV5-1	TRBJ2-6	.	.	CASSFTGLGANVLTF	TGCGCCAGCAGCTTTACAGGGCTTGGGGCCAACGTCCTGACTTTC
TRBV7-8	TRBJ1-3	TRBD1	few	CASSTTGGRNTIYF	TGTGCCAGCAGCACGACAGGGGGGAGAAACACCATATATTTT
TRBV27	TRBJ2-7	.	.	CASSHSQGGGEQYF	TGTGCCAGCAGCCATTCACAGGGAGGGGGGGAGCAGTACTTC
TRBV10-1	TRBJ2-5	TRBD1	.	CASSEGQGVQETQYF	TGCGCCAGCAGTGAGGGACAGGGGGTCCAAGAGACCCAGTACTTC
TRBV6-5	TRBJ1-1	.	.	CASSYHRGNTEAFF	TGTGCCAGCAGTTACCATCGAGGGAACACTGAAGCTTTCTTT
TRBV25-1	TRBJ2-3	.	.	CASSEYTSGNTDTQYF	TGTGCCAGCAGTGAATATACCTCGGGGAACACAGATACGCAGTATTTT
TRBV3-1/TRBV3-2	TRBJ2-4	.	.	CASSQDLLEGNIQYF	TGTGCCAGCAGCCAAGACCTCCTGGAGGGAAACATTCAGTACTTC
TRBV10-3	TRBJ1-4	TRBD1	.	CAISLQGKEEKLFF	TGTGCCATCAGTTTACAGGGGAAGGAAGAAAAACTGTTTTTT
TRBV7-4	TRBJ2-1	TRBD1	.	CASSPQRDRGHSYNEQFF	TGTGCCAGCAGCCCGCAGAGGGACAGGGGACACTCCTACAATGAGCAGTTCTTC
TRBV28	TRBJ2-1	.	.	CASSFRHEQFF	TGTGCCAGCAGTTTCAGGCATGAGCAGTTCTTC
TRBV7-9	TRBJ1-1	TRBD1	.	CASSTDREAEAFF	TGTGCCAGCAGCACCGACAGGGAGGCTGAAGCTTTCTTT
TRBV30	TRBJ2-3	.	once	CAWVPGTSTDTQYF	TGTGCCTGGGTGCCAGGGACAAGCACAGATACGCAGTATTTT
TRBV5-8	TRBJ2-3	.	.	CASSYEDTQYF	TGTGCCAGCAGCTACGAGGATACGCAGTATTTT
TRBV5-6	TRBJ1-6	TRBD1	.	CASSSLRGRSHSPLHF	TGTGCCAGCAGCTCTCTGAGGGGGCGAAGTCATTCACCCCTCCACTTT
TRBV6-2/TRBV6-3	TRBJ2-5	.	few	CASSLSYRVAQYF	TGTGCCAGCAGTTTAAGCTACAGGGTGGCCCAGTACTTC
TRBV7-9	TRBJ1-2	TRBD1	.	CASSHRDRGYGYTF	TGTGCCAGCAGCCACCGGGACAGGGGCTATGGCTACACCTTC
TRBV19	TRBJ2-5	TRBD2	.	CASRRRGETQYF	TGTGCCAGTAGGAGGCGGGGGGAGACCCAGTACTTC
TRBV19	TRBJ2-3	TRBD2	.	CASRTSGRGGADTQYF	TGTGCCAGTAGGACTAGCGGGAGGGGCGGGGCGGATACGCAGTATTTT
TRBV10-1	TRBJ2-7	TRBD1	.	CASSGTGLSYEQYF	TGCGCCAGCTCCGGGACAGGTCTTTCCTACGAGCAGTACTTC
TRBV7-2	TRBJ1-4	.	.	CASSSPPGAFNEKLFF	TGTGCCAGCAGCTCCCCGCCGGGAGCATTTAATGAAAAACTGTTTTTT
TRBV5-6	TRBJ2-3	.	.	CASSSRGFVDTQYF	TGTGCCAGCAGCTCCAGAGGCTTCGTAGATACGCAGTATTTT
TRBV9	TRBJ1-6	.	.	CASSTTNSPLHF	TGTGCCAGCAGCACCACAAATTCACCCCTCCACTTT
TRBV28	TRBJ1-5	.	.	CASSLQGQPQHF	TGTGCCAGCAGTTTACAGGGTCAGCCCCAGCATTTT
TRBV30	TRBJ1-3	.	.	CAWSAGTVSGNTIYF	TGTGCCTGGAGTGCTGGTACAGTCTCTGGAAACACCATATATTTT